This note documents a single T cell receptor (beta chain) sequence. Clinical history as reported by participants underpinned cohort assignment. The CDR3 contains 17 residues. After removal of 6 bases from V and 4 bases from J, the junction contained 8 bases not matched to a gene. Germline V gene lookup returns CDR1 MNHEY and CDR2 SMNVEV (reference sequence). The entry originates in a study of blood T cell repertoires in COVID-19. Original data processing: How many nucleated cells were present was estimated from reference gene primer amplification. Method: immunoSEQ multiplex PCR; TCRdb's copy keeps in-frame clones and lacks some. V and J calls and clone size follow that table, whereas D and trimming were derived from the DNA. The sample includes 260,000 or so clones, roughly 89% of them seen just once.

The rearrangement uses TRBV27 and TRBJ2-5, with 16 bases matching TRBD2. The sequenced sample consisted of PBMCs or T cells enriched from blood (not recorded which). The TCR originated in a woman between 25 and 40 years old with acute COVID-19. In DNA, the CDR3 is TGTGCCAGCAGCCGCGGGACTAGCGGGGGGGTACCAGAGACCCAGTACTTC. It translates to CASSRGTSGGVPETQYF.